Presented here are 9 T cell receptor beta chains from one specimen sequenced in a study of blood T cell repertoires in COVID-19. Generated by immunoSEQ multiplex PCR, the TCRdb table keeps only in-frame clones and is missing some. The sample lists tens of thousands of clones; more than 80% were seen once. The specimen sequenced was peripheral blood. The receptors derive from a man aged 25-45 years with acute or convalescent COVID-19.

This clone is a singleton in its sample. This chain links TRBV28 with TRBJ1-5; possible D gene TRBD1, 5 bases. This CDR3 is 15 amino acids long. Per germline, CDR1 MDHEN and CDR2 SYDVKM. V was cut by 5 bases and J by 5 bases, with 16 bases left in between. CDR3 loop: CASSTLSGGDQPQHF. The CDR3 nucleotides read TGTGCCAGCAGTACCCTCTCGGGGGGGGATCAGCCCCAGCATTTT. Complete variable domain (other parts from reference TRBV28 and TRBJ1-5): DVKVTQSSRYLVKRTGEKVFLECVQDMDHENMFWYRQDPGLGLRLIYFSYDVKMKEKGDIPEGYSVSREKKERFSLILESASTNQTSMYLCASSTLSGGDQPQHFGDGTRLSIL.

The chain recombines TRBV6-5 with TRBJ2-3; 9 bases agree with TRBD2. The CDR3 is 15 residues long. V dropped 5 bases and J dropped 6; count of bases not matched to a gene: 9. Germline V lookup: CDR1 MNHEY, CDR2 SVGAGI. Written as DNA, the CDR3 is TGTGCCAGCAGTCAGACTAGCGGAACGTATGATACGCAGTATTTT. As protein: CASSQTSGTYDTQYF.

The chain couples TRBV20-1 to TRBJ2-1; D gene ambiguous. Trimming left V 4 bases short and J 5 bases short, with 6 bases between. This CDR3 has 11 residues. Germline CDR1 reads DFQATT; CDR2 reads SNEGSKA (reference sequence). CDR3 nucleotide sequence: TGCAGTGCTAAGACTCACAATGAGCAGTTCTTC. This encodes CSAKTHNEQFF.

Only a few counts were recorded for this clone. This sequence joins TRBV11-2 and TRBJ2-1, with D possibly TRBD1 on 5 matching bases. Deletions cut 2 bases from V and 2 bases from J, with 10 bases between. Germline CDR1 reads SGHAT; CDR2 reads FQNNGV. This CDR3 region has 15 residues. The CDR3 sequence is CASSLRRTTYNEQFF. As DNA, the CDR3 is TGTGCCAGCAGCTTAAGGCGGACAACCTACAATGAGCAGTTCTTC. The variable domain in full, with the rest retrieved from reference TRBV11-2 and TRBJ2-1, is EAGVAQSPRYKIIEKRQSVAFWCNPISGHATLYWYQQILGQGPKLLIQFQNNGVVDDSQLPKDRFSAERLKGVDSTLKIQPAKLEDSAVYLCASSLRRTTYNEQFFGPGTRLTVL.

The V gene is TRBV3-1 (or the pseudogene TRBV3-2), the J gene TRBJ2-5; weak D call: TRBD2 (5 bases). This CDR3 contains 16 residues. Trimming cost V 0 bases and J 5 bases, with 16 bases left between them. Germline lookup yields CDR1 LGHDT and CDR2 YNNKEL (reference sequence). CDR3 sequence reads: CASSQDRPLSGETQYF. In DNA form, the CDR3 reads TGTGCCAGCAGCCAAGATCGACCCCTGAGCGGTGAGACCCAGTACTTC.

The rearrangement joins TRBV19 to TRBJ2-3, with D hard to call. The CDR3 spans 16 residues. Germline V CDR1 and CDR2: LNHDA, SQIVND (reference sequence). V lost 7 bases to trimming and J lost 1 base, with 18 bases between them. The chain's CDR3 is CASTPEYWQRTDTQYF. DNA of the CDR3: TGTGCCAGTACCCCGGAGTATTGGCAGCGCACAGATACGCAGTATTTT.

V usage is TRBV27 and J usage is TRBJ2-7; D is possibly TRBD2 (5 bases). Trimming shortened V by 0 bases and J by 7 bases, and 7 bases separated the two germline ends. Germline CDR1 and CDR2: MNHEY and SMNVEV (reference sequence). This CDR3 is 12 amino acids long. CDR3 amino acids: CASSLSSGEQYF. For the CDR3, the DNA is TGTGCCAGCAGTTTATCCTCGGGGGAGCAGTACTTC.

The rearrangement joins TRBV30 to TRBJ2-1; 7 nucleotides align to TRBD2. Germline trimming cut 3 bases from V and 1 base from J; bases unmatched to any gene: 9. CDR1 and CDR2 from the germline V gene are GTSNPN and SVGIG (reference sequence). The CDR3 loop spans 16 amino acids. CDR3 in DNA: TGTGCCTGGAGGCCAACTAGCGCTGGGTCCTACAATGAGCAGTTCTTC. It is translated as CAWRPTSAGSYNEQFF.

This sequence joins TRBV30 and TRBJ2-7; D may be TRBD2 (7 bases). The CDR3 spans 17 residues. The germline CDR1 and CDR2 sequences are GTSNPN and SVGIG (reference sequence). The ends were cut back, 3 bases at V and 4 bases at J, with 25 bases in the middle. The CDR3 nucleotides are TGTGCCTGGAGAAGTTTTACTAAGGGGGGGAAAGGGTACGAGCAGTACTTC. Translated: CAWRSFTKGGKGYEQYF.